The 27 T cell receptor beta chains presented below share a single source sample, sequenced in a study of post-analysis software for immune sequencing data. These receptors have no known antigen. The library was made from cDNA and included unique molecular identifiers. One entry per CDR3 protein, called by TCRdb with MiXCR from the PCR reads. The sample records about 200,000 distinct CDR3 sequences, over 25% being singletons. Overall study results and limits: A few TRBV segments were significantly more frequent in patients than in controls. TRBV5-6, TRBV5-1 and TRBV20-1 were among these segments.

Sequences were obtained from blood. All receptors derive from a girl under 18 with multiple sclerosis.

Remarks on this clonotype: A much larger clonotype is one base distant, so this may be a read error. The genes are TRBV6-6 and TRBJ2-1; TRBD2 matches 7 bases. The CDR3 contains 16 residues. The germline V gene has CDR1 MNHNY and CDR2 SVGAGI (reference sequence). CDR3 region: CASSGGRKSSCNEQFF. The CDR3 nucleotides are TGTGCCAGCTCGGGAGGACGGAAGAGCTCCTGCAATGAGCAGTTCTTC.

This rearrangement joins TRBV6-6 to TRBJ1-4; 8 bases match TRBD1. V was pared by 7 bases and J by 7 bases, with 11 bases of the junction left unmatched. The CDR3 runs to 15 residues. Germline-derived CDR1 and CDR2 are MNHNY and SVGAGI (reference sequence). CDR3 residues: CASKKRGGQGEKLFF. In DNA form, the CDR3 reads TGTGCCAGCAAAAAACGGGGCGGACAGGGTGAAAAACTGTTTTTT.

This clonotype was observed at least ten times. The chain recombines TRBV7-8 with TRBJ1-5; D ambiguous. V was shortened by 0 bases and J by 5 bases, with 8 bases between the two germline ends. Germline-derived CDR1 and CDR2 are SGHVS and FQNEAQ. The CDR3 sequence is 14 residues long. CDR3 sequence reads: CASSLARRDQPQHF. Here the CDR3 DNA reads TGTGCCAGCAGCTTAGCGCGGCGTGATCAGCCCCAGCATTTT. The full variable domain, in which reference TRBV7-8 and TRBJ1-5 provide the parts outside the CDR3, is GAGVSQSPRYKVAKRGQDVALRCDPISGHVSLFWYQQALGQGPEFLTYFQNEAQLDKSGLPSDRFFAERPEGSVSTLKIQRTQQEDSAVYLCASSLARRDQPQHFGDGTRLSIL.

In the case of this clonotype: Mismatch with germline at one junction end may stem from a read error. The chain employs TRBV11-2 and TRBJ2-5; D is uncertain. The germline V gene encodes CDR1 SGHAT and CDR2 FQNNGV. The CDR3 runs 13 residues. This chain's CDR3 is CASSPDMSEIQYF. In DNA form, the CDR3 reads TGTGCCAGCAGCCCCGACATGTCGGAGATCCAGTACTTC.

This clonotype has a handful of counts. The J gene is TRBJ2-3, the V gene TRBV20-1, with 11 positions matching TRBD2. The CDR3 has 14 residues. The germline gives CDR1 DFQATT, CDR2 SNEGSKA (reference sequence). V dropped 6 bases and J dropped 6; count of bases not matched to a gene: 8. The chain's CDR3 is CSANLLAGVDTQYF. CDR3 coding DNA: TGCAGTGCCAATCTACTAGCGGGAGTGGATACGCAGTATTTT.

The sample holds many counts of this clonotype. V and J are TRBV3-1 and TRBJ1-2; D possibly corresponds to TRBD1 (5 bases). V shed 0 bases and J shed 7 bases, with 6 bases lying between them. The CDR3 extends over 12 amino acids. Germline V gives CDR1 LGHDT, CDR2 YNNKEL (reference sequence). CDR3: CASSQDRGGYTF. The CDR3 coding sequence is TGTGCCAGCAGCCAAGATAGGGGTGGCTACACCTTC.

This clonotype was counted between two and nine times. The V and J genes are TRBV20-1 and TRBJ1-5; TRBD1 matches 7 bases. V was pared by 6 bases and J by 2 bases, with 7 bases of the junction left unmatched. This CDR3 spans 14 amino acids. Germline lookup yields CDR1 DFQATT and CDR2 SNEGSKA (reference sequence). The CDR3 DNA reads TGCAGTGCGGGGGACAGCTGGGGCAATCAGCCCCAGCATTTT. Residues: CSAGDSWGNQPQHF.

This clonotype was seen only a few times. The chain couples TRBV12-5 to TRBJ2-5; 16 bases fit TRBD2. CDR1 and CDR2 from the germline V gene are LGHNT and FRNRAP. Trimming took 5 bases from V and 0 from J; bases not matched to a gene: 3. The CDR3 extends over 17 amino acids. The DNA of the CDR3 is TGTGCTAGTGGTCGGGGACTAGCGGGGGGGTACCAAGAGACCCAGTACTTC. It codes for CASGRGLAGGYQETQYF.

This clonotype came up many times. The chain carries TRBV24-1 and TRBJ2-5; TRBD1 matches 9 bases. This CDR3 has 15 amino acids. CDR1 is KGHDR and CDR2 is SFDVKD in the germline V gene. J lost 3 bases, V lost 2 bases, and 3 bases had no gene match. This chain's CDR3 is CATSDSGTGKETQYF. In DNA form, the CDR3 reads TGTGCCACCAGTGATTCCGGGACAGGGAAAGAGACCCAGTACTTC.

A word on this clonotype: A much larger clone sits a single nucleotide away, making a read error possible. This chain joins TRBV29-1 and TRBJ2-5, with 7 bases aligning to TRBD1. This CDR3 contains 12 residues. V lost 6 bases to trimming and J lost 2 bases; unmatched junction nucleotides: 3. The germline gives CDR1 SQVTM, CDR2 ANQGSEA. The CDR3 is CSVDRAQETQYF. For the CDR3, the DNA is TGCAGCGTCGACAGGGCTCAAGAGACCCAGTACTTC.

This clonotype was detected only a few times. The CDR3 coding sequence is TGTGCCAGCAGCCTCGGTCCCAACAATCAGCCCCAGCATTTT. Protein sequence: CASSLGPNNQPQHF. The chain couples TRBV3-1 to TRBJ1-5; D unclear. The CDR3 covers 14 residues. CDR1 and CDR2 from the germline V gene are LGHDT and YNNKEL (reference sequence). Trimming cost V 4 bases and J 3 bases, with 10 bases left between them.

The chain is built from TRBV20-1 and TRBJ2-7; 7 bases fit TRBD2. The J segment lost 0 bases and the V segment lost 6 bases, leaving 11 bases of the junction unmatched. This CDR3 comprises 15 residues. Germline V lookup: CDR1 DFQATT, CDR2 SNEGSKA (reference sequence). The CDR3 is CSAVTRGDTSYEQYF. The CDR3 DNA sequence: TGCAGTGCCGTAACCCGGGGGGATACCTCCTACGAGCAGTACTTC.

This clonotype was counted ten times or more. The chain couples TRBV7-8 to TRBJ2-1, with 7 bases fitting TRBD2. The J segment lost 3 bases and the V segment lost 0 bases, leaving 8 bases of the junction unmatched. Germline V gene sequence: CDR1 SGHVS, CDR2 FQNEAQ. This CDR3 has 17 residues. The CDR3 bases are TGTGCCAGCAGCTTAGCCCCACTAGCGCCAAGCTACAATGAGCAGTTCTTC. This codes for CASSLAPLAPSYNEQFF.

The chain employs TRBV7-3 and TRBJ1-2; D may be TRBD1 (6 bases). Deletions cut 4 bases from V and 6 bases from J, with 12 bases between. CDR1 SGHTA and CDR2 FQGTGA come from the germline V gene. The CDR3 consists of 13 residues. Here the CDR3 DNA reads TGTGCCAGCAGCTCGGGGGCGCAGGATGGCTACACCTTC. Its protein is CASSSGAQDGYTF.

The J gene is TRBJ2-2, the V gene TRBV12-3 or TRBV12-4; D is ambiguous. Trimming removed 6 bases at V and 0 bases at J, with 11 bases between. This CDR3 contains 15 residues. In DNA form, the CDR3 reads TGTGCCAGCAGCGTCAGATTTGCGAACACCGGGGAGCTGTTTTTT. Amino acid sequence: CASSVRFANTGELFF.

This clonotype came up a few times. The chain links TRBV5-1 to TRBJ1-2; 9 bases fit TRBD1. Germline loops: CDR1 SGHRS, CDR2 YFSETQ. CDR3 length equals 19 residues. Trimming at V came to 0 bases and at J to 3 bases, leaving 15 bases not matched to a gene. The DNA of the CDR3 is TGCGCCAGCAGCTTGGCCCGAGCCTCTGGACAGGGGAAGGACTATGGCTACACCTTC. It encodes CASSLARASGQGKDYGYTF.

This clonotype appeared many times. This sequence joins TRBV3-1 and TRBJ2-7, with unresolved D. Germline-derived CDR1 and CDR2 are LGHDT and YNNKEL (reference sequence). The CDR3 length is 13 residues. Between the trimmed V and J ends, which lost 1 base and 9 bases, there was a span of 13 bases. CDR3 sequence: CASSQGATCGQYF. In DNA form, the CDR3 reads TGTGCCAGCAGCCAAGGGGCGACGTGTGGGCAGTACTTC.

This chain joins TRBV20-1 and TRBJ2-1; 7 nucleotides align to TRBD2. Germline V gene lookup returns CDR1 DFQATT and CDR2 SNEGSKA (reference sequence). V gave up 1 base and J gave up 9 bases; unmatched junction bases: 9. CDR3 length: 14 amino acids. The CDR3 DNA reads TGCAGTGCTAGAGTCGGGACTAAGACGGGTGAGCAGTTCTTC. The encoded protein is CSARVGTKTGEQFF.

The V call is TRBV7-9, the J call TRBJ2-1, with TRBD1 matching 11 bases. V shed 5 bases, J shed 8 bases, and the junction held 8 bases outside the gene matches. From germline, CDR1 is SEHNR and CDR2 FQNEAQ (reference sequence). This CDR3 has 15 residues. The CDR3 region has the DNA TGTGCCAGCAGCCAAGGGACAGGGGGTTTCGATGAGCAGTTCTTC. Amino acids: CASSQGTGGFDEQFF.

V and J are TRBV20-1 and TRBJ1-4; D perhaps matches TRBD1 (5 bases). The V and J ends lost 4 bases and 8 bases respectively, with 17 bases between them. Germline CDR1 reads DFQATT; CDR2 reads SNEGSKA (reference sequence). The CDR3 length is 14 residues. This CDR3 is CSATVGGFGEKLFF. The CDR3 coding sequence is TGCAGTGCTACCGTGGGGGGGTTCGGCGAAAAACTGTTTTTT.

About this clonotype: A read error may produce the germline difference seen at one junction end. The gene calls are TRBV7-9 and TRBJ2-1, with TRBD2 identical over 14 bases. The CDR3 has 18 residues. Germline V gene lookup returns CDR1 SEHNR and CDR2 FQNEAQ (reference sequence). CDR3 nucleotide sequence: TGTGCCAGCAGTTGGGGACTAGCGGGGGCCAGCTCCTACAATGAGCAGGTCTTC. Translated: CASSWGLAGASSYNEQVF.

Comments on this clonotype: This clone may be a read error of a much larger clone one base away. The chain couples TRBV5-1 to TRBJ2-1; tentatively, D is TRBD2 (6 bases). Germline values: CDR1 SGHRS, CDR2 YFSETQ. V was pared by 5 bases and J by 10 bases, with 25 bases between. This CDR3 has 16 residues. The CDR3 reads CASRSSRTSLLQEQFF. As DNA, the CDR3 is TGCGCCAGCAGGTCTTCCAGAACTAGCTTGCTTCAAGAGCAGTTCTTC.

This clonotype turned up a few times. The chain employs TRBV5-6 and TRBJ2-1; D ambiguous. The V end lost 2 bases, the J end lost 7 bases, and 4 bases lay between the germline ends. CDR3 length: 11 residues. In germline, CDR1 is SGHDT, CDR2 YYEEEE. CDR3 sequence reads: CASSFTNEQFF. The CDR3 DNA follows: TGTGCCAGCAGCTTCACGAATGAGCAGTTCTTC.

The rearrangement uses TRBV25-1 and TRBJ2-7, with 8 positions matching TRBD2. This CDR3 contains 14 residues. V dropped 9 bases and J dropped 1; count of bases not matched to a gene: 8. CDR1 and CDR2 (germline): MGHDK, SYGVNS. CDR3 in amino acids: CASALAGSSYEQYF. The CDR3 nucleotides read TGTGCCAGTGCCCTAGCGGGTTCGTCCTACGAGCAGTACTTC.

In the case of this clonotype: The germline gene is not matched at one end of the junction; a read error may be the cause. The CDR3 reads CAGSYSRGASYNEQFF. In DNA, the CDR3 is TGTGCCGGCAGTTACTCTCGGGGAGCGAGCTACAATGAGCAGTTCTTC. The chain carries TRBV6-2 or TRBV6-3 and TRBJ2-1; D is perhaps TRBD2 (5 bases). The CDR3 covers 16 residues. Per germline, CDR1 MNHEY and CDR2 SVGEGT.

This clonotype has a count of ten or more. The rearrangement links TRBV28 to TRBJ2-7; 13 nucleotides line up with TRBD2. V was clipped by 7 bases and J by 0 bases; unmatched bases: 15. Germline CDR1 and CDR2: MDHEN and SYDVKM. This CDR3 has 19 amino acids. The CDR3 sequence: CASTLTSGLAGVSSYEQYF. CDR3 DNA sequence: TGTGCCAGCACCCTAACCAGCGGACTAGCGGGAGTCTCCTCCTACGAGCAGTACTTC.

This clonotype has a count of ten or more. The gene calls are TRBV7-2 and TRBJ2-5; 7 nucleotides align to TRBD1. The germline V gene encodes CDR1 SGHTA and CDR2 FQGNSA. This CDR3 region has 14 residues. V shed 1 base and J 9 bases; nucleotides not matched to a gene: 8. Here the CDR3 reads CASSLVGDQGAQYF. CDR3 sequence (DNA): TGTGCCAGCAGCTTAGTAGGGGACCAGGGGGCCCAGTACTTC.